The 29 T cell receptor beta chains reported below all come from one sample, sequenced in a study of blood T cell repertoires in COVID-19. The data were produced by immunoSEQ multiplex PCR, yet TCRdb's version contains in-frame clones alone and is incomplete. The repertoire holds fewer than 25,000 clones, about 90% seen once, with 7.4% in the top ten. Sequences were obtained from peripheral blood. The receptors originated from a man in his 70s with active COVID-19.

This clone has more than one count but fewer than ten. V is TRBV6-2 or TRBV6-3 and J is TRBJ1-2, with D possibly being TRBD1 (6 bases). This CDR3 is 14 amino acids long. Trimming pared 5 bases from V and 4 bases from J, leaving 14 bases between. Germline lookup yields CDR1 MNHEY and CDR2 SVGEGT. The CDR3 DNA follows: TGTGCCAGCAGTCAAACCTCAGGGGCCTATGGCTACACCTTC. Translation: CASSQTSGAYGYTF.

Only one count was recorded for this clone. CDR3 bases: TGTGCCAGCAGCCGGGACCGGGGGGGTTCACCCCTCCACTTT. Translation: CASSRDRGGSPLHF. This chain uses TRBV5-8 with TRBJ1-6, with D perhaps TRBD1 (5 bases). Germline V gene lookup returns CDR1 SGHTS and CDR2 YDEGEE. V lost 4 bases and J 9 bases, leaving 14 bases between the germline ends. CDR3 length: 14 residues.

The rearrangement joins TRBV7-6 to TRBJ2-1; the D gene is possibly TRBD2 (5 bases). V was shortened by 5 bases and J by 7 bases, with 15 bases between the two germline ends. CDR3 length: 14 residues. Per germline, CDR1 SGHVS and CDR2 FNYEAQ. As DNA, the CDR3 is TGTGCCAGCAGCCCCCTGACAACGGGAAATGAGCAGTTCTTC. This encodes CASSPLTTGNEQFF.

V is TRBV9 and J is TRBJ2-3, with TRBD2 matching 10 bases. The CDR3 spans 17 residues. With V trimmed by 5 bases and J by 3 bases, 12 bases remained unmatched. CDR1 and CDR2 from the germline V gene are SGDLS and YYNGEE. The CDR3 reads CASSPGGSGGLTDTQYF. The CDR3 bases are TGTGCCAGCAGTCCCGGTGGTAGCGGGGGGTTGACAGATACGCAGTATTTT.

Here the CDR3 DNA reads TGTGCCAGTAGTATTGGAACTAGCGCAAATGAGCAGTTCTTC. It specifies CASSIGTSANEQFF. The chain links TRBV19 to TRBJ2-1; 7 bases are a match to TRBD2. The CDR3 runs to 14 residues. CDR1 and CDR2 from the germline V gene are LNHDA and SQIVND (reference sequence). V was pared by 3 bases and J by 7 bases, with 6 bases of the junction left unmatched.

This chain uses TRBV28 with TRBJ2-1; a possible D gene is TRBD2 (5 bases). Trimming cost V 4 bases and J 6 bases, with 19 bases left between them. The CDR3 sequence is 16 residues long. Per germline, CDR1 MDHEN and CDR2 SYDVKM. The CDR3 loop reads CASSWRVYLEINEQFF. The CDR3 coding sequence is TGTGCCAGCAGTTGGCGGGTTTACCTAGAAATCAATGAGCAGTTCTTC. The entire variable domain, with the rest obtained from reference TRBV28 and TRBJ2-1, is as follows: DVKVTQSSRYLVKRTGEKVFLECVQDMDHENMFWYRQDPGLGLRLIYFSYDVKMKEKGDIPEGYSVSREKKERFSLILESASTNQTSMYLCASSWRVYLEINEQFFGPGTRLTVL.

The gene calls are TRBV4-1 and TRBJ2-5; possible D gene TRBD1, 5 bases. CDR1 and CDR2 from the germline V gene are MGHRA and YSYEKL. CDR3 size: 16 residues. Trimming removed 1 base at V and 6 bases at J, with 18 bases between. The chain's CDR3 is CASSQVETGTRKTQYF. CDR3 coding DNA: TGCGCCAGCAGCCAAGTAGAAACAGGAACAAGGAAGACCCAGTACTTC.

This clone appeared a single time. CDR3 sequence (DNA): TGTGCCAGCTCACCACCGACCCGGGGTGAAGCTTTCTTT. Protein: CASSPPTRGEAFF. The chain is built from TRBV18 and TRBJ1-1, with D hard to call. The CDR3 length is 13 residues. Germline CDR1 is KGHSH and CDR2 is LQKENI. Trimming removed 0 bases at V and 7 bases at J, with 9 bases between.

The V and J genes are TRBV5-1 and TRBJ2-3; 9 bases fit TRBD2. CDR1 is SGHRS, CDR2 YFSETQ, per germline. This CDR3 has 14 amino acids. The junction had 2 bases not matched to a gene; V was cut back by 2 bases and J by 4 bases. Here the CDR3 DNA reads TGCGCCAGCAGCTTTAGCGGGAGCCCAGATACGCAGTATTTT. It yields the protein CASSFSGSPDTQYF.

The chain has TRBV11-1 and TRBJ1-6; D gene ambiguous. CDR3 length equals 13 residues. Germline loops: CDR1 SGHAT, CDR2 FQDESV (reference sequence). V shed 3 bases and J shed 4 bases, with 4 bases lying between them. The CDR3 nucleotides are TGTGCCAGCAGCTTGGCTTATAATTCACCCCTCCACTTT. It encodes CASSLAYNSPLHF.

The V gene is TRBV6-6, the J gene TRBJ1-1; D may be TRBD1 (5 bases). Between the trimmed V and J ends, which lost 7 bases and 2 bases, there was a span of 17 bases. The length of the CDR3 is 15 residues. Germline V gene data show CDR1 as MNHNY and CDR2 as SVGAGI (reference sequence). This chain's CDR3 is CASTNQGRGNTEAFF. The CDR3 bases are TGTGCCAGCACCAACCAAGGGAGGGGCAACACTGAAGCTTTCTTT.

The V and J genes are TRBV7-2 and TRBJ2-1, with D tentatively TRBD2 (6 bases). Trimming took 2 bases from V and 8 from J, leaving 13 bases between them. From germline, CDR1 is SGHTA and CDR2 FQGNSA. The CDR3 is 14 residues long. The CDR3 reads CASSLLTSSHEQFF. The CDR3 coding sequence is TGTGCCAGCAGCTTACTAACTAGCAGCCATGAGCAGTTCTTC.

This chain links TRBV30 with TRBJ2-5, with a tentative D call TRBD1 (6 bases). CDR1 and CDR2 from the germline V gene are GTSNPN and SVGIG (reference sequence). Trimming took 8 bases from V and 2 from J, leaving 15 bases between them. The CDR3 consists of 13 residues. The CDR3 DNA follows: TGTGCCGGACAGATTCACCTACAAGAGACCCAGTACTTC. It encodes CAGQIHLQETQYF. The whole variable domain, filled in from reference TRBV30 and TRBJ2-5, reads SQTIHQWPATLVQPVGSPLSLECTVEGTSNPNLYWYRQAAGRGLQLLFYSVGIGQISSEVPQNLSASRPQDRQFILSSKKLLLSDSGFYLCAGQIHLQETQYFGPGTRLLVL.

The chain links TRBV28 to TRBJ2-7; 7 bases map to TRBD1. This CDR3 contains 14 residues. Germline V CDR1 and CDR2: MDHEN, SYDVKM. V dropped 6 bases and J dropped 2; count of bases not matched to a gene: 7. CDR3: CASRLTGDTYEQYF. The CDR3 region has the DNA TGTGCCAGCAGACTCACAGGGGACACCTACGAGCAGTACTTC.

The chain joins TRBV7-8 to TRBJ1-3; D might be TRBD1 (5 bases). Per the germline V gene, CDR1 is SGHVS and CDR2 is FQNEAQ. The CDR3 runs 17 residues. V lost 5 bases to trimming and J lost 4 bases, with 21 bases between them. CDR3 protein: CASSPTRGRAAGNTIYF. Written as DNA, the CDR3 is TGTGCCAGCAGCCCAACGCGTGGCAGGGCGGCGGGAAACACCATATATTTT.

The gene calls are TRBV29-1 and TRBJ1-4, with 7 bases fitting TRBD1. This CDR3 region has 14 residues. CDR1 is SQVTM, CDR2 ANQGSEA, per germline. J was trimmed by 8 bases and V by 3 bases; bases with no gene match: 9. CDR3 in DNA: TGCAGCGTTGACGCTTCGGGACAGAGGGAAAAACTGTTTTTT. Its protein product is CSVDASGQREKLFF.

There are a few counts of this clone. The chain links TRBV11-2 to TRBJ1-3; D is undetermined. Per germline, CDR1 SGHAT and CDR2 FQNNGV. The CDR3 totals 13 residues. Trimming left V 2 bases short and J 5 bases short, with 7 bases between. CDR3 protein: CASSLTDRNTIYF. DNA for the CDR3: TGTGCCAGCAGCTTAACAGACAGAAACACCATATATTTT.

The V and J genes are TRBV7-2 and TRBJ1-1; weak D call: TRBD1 (5 bases). Germline CDR1 is SGHTA and CDR2 is FQGNSA. The CDR3 spans 15 residues. Trimming removed 0 bases at V and 1 base at J, with 9 bases between. In DNA form, the CDR3 reads TGTGCCAGCAGCTTAGCAGGGGTCGAGAACACTGAAGCTTTCTTT. Protein sequence: CASSLAGVENTEAFF. Based on the CDR3 plus reference TRBV7-2 and TRBJ1-1, the full variable domain is GAGVSQSPSNKVTEKGKDVELRCDPISGHTALYWYRQSLGQGLEFLIYFQGNSAPDKSGLPSDRFSAERTGGSVSTLTIQRTQQEDSAVYLCASSLAGVENTEAFFGQGTRLTVV.

CDR3 protein: CASSRLGSYEQYF. CDR3 DNA sequence: TGCGCCAGCAGTCGACTAGGGTCCTACGAGCAGTACTTC. The chain uses TRBV5-1 and TRBJ2-7; possible D gene TRBD2, 6 bases. The CDR3 covers 13 residues. V lost 5 bases to trimming and J lost 1 base, with 10 bases between them. The germline CDR1 and CDR2 sequences are SGHRS and YFSETQ.

The chain joins TRBV28 to TRBJ2-5; 10 nucleotides match TRBD1. CDR3 length: 15 residues. CDR1 and CDR2 from the germline V gene are MDHEN and SYDVKM. J was trimmed by 4 bases and V by 5 bases; bases with no gene match: 7. The CDR3 is CASSTRDRGGETQYF. The CDR3 nucleotides read TGTGCCAGCAGTACCCGGGACAGGGGTGGAGAGACCCAGTACTTC.

The chain employs TRBV7-7 and TRBJ2-1; 9 bases fit TRBD2. The V gene end was trimmed by 5 bases and the J gene end by 4 bases; junction bases not matched to a gene: 9. Germline V gene data show CDR1 as SSHAT and CDR2 as FNYEAQ (reference sequence). The CDR3 spans 16 residues. For the CDR3, the DNA is TGTGCCAGCAGCCTGGGCGGGGCGGGAGGGTACAATGAGCAGTTCTTC. As protein: CASSLGGAGGYNEQFF.

CDR3 region: CASSLLPASGGANEQFF. CDR3 nucleotide sequence: TGTGCCAGCAGTTTACTCCCTGCTAGCGGGGGGGCAAATGAGCAGTTCTTC. V gene TRBV28 combines with J gene TRBJ2-1; 12 positions agree with TRBD2. The J segment lost 7 bases and the V segment lost 2 bases, leaving 9 bases of the junction unmatched. Germline lookup yields CDR1 MDHEN and CDR2 SYDVKM. This CDR3 is built from 17 residues. The full variable domain, rest sourced from reference TRBV28 and TRBJ2-1, is DVKVTQSSRYLVKRTGEKVFLECVQDMDHENMFWYRQDPGLGLRLIYFSYDVKMKEKGDIPEGYSVSREKKERFSLILESASTNQTSMYLCASSLLPASGGANEQFFGPGTRLTVL.

This clone was counted once. This chain uses TRBV28 with TRBJ1-4, with D possibly TRBD1 on 5 matching bases. The germline gives CDR1 MDHEN, CDR2 SYDVKM. Trimming cost V 6 bases and J 4 bases, with 15 bases left between them. This CDR3 has 15 amino acids. CDR3 sequence: CASSQIGGFNEKLFF. The CDR3 coding sequence is TGTGCCAGCAGCCAAATCGGGGGGTTTAATGAAAAACTGTTTTTT.

V is TRBV5-4 and J is TRBJ2-1, with 8 bases fitting TRBD1. In germline, CDR1 is SGHNT, CDR2 YYREEE (reference sequence). This CDR3 is 16 amino acids long. The V segment lost 4 bases and the J segment 2 bases; nucleotides outside the gene matches: 8. This chain's CDR3 is CASSLYRGITYNEQFF. The CDR3 DNA is TGTGCCAGCAGCCTCTACAGGGGGATTACCTACAATGAGCAGTTCTTC.

This clone has only one observation. This sequence joins TRBV9 and TRBJ2-3; 7 bases line up with TRBD2. The CDR3 totals 13 residues. V lost 4 bases to trimming and J lost 6 bases; unmatched junction nucleotides: 5. CDR1 and CDR2 (germline): SGDLS, YYNGEE. The CDR3 bases are TGTGCCAGCAGCCTCCCGCGGGGGGATACGCAGTATTTT. It is translated as CASSLPRGDTQYF.

The rearrangement joins TRBV19 to TRBJ2-5; D might be TRBD2 (5 bases). From germline, CDR1 is LNHDA and CDR2 SQIVND (reference sequence). Trimming removed 4 bases from V and 5 bases from J, with 8 bases in between. The CDR3 is 12 residues long. CDR3 DNA sequence: TGTGCCAGTAGTACGGGGTGGGAGACCCAGTACTTC. Translating gives CASSTGWETQYF.

This sequence joins TRBV19 and TRBJ2-1, with 13 bases lining up with TRBD2. The junction had 10 bases not matched to a gene; V was cut back by 4 bases and J by 4 bases. This CDR3 contains 18 residues. Germline V lookup: CDR1 LNHDA, CDR2 SQIVND (reference sequence). The CDR3 DNA follows: TGTGCCAGTAGTAAAGGACTAGCGGGGGCCTCTAGTTACAATGAGCAGTTCTTC. The encoded protein is CASSKGLAGASSYNEQFF.

The chain is built from TRBV10-3 and TRBJ1-2, with 7 bases fitting TRBD1. This CDR3 contains 14 residues. Trimming took 5 bases from V and 3 from J; bases not matched to a gene: 6. The V gene's germline CDR1 is ENHRY and CDR2 SYGVKD. CDR3: CAISIGQADYGYTF. In DNA, the CDR3 is TGTGCCATCAGTATTGGACAGGCTGACTATGGCTACACCTTC.

This chain links TRBV4-3 with TRBJ1-2; 7 bases match TRBD1. The germline gives CDR1 LGHNA, CDR2 YSLEER. The V segment lost 2 bases and the J segment 1 base; nucleotides outside the gene matches: 4. The CDR3 extends over 15 amino acids. CDR3 loop: CASSQPGQLNYGYTF. The DNA for the CDR3 is TGCGCCAGCAGCCAACCGGGACAGCTTAACTATGGCTACACCTTC.